The 18 T cell receptor beta chains listed next were all sequenced from one sample in a study of T cell repertoires in cytomegalovirus infection. TCRdb used MiXCR to reprocess the reads, holding one entry per CDR3 protein. There are under 250,000 distinct CDR3 sequences in the sample; roughly an eighth occur only once, and 1.5% to 2% lies in the top ten. Sequencing input: PBMCs. These TCRs come from a human donor in good health (CMV status not recorded). Some clones in this sample may be carry-over from other donors' samples.

The J gene is TRBJ2-4, the V gene TRBV15; 9 nucleotides line up with TRBD1. The V segment lost 3 bases and the J segment 4 bases; nucleotides outside the gene matches: 4. The CDR3 is 15 amino acids. Germline lookup yields CDR1 LNHNV and CDR2 YYDKDF (reference sequence). The CDR3 here is CATSSPGTGKNIQYF. The CDR3 DNA reads TGTGCCACCAGCAGCCCCGGGACAGGGAAAAACATTCAGTACTTC. Filled out from reference TRBV15 and TRBJ2-4, the complete variable domain reads DAMVIQNPRYQVTQFGKPVTLSCSQTLNHNVMYWYQQKSSQAPKLLFHYYDKDFNNEADTPDNFQSRRPNTSFCFLDIRSPGLGDTAMYLCATSSPGTGKNIQYFGAGTRLSVL.

This clonotype was detected ten times or more. The J gene is TRBJ1-6, the V gene TRBV7-2; 9 bases map to TRBD1. The V gene end was trimmed by 4 bases and the J gene end by 5 bases; junction bases not matched to a gene: 3. The germline CDR1 and CDR2 sequences are SGHTA and FQGNSA. The CDR3 spans 15 residues. The CDR3 coding sequence is TGTGCCAGCAGCTGGGACAGGGACAATAATTCACCCCTCCACTTT. This translates into CASSWDRDNNSPLHF.

Ten or more counts support this clonotype. The germline gene is not matched at one end of the junction; a read error may be the cause. CDR3 sequence (DNA): TGTGCCAGCAGGGAAGAACCACTGAGCTCCTATAATTCACCCCTCCACTTT. This encodes CASREEPLSSYNSPLHF. The V and J genes are TRBV6-1 and TRBJ1-6; D ambiguous. CDR1 MNHNS and CDR2 SASEGT come from the germline V gene. CDR3 length equals 17 residues.

The chain couples TRBV20-1 to TRBJ2-5; no reliable D call. The CDR3 runs to 12 residues. With 3 bases removed from V and 2 bases from J, the gap between germline ends came to 7 bases. Germline CDR1 DFQATT, CDR2 SNEGSKA (reference sequence). The CDR3 loop is CSASIPQETQYF. The CDR3, as DNA: TGCAGTGCTAGTATCCCTCAAGAGACCCAGTACTTC.

There are a few counts of this clonotype. This sequence joins TRBV7-3 and TRBJ2-1; 8 bases map to TRBD1. Germline lookup yields CDR1 SGHTA and CDR2 FQGTGA. This CDR3 contains 18 residues. J gave up 1 base and V 5 bases, and 13 bases lay outside the gene matches. Here the CDR3 reads CASSSISSGGGSYNEQFF. The CDR3, as DNA: TGTGCCAGCAGCAGTATATCTTCAGGGGGCGGGTCCTACAATGAGCAGTTCTTC.

This clonotype was seen a few times. This chain connects TRBV2 to TRBJ1-5; 8 nucleotides line up with TRBD1. There are 18 residues in the CDR3. Germline V gene lookup returns CDR1 SNHLY and CDR2 FYNNEI. With V trimmed by 1 base and J by 1 base, 9 bases remained unmatched. CDR3 amino acids: CASSEGGPGQVSNQPQHF. In DNA form, the CDR3 reads TGTGCCAGCAGTGAAGGGGGACCGGGACAGGTGAGCAATCAGCCCCAGCATTTT.

The V gene is TRBV12-3 or TRBV12-4, the J gene TRBJ2-7; D ambiguous. This CDR3 comprises 13 residues. The ends were cut back, 6 bases at V and 2 bases at J, with 11 bases in the middle. CDR3 loop: CASSPRETYEQYF. CDR3 bases: TGTGCCAGCAGCCCACGCGAGACCTACGAGCAGTACTTC.

Many counts were recorded for this clonotype. This sequence joins TRBV7-2 and TRBJ2-7, with D tentatively TRBD1 (7 bases). This CDR3 has 15 amino acids. V was shortened by 3 bases and J by 4 bases, with 16 bases between the two germline ends. The germline V gene encodes CDR1 SGHTA and CDR2 FQGNSA. The CDR3 DNA reads TGTGCCAGCAGCTTGGGTGGCAGGGGGGTATACGAGCAGTACTTC. This encodes CASSLGGRGVYEQYF.

This clonotype was counted ten times or more. The J gene is TRBJ2-1, the V gene TRBV7-2, with 7 bases that match TRBD2. The V segment lost 1 base and the J segment 4 bases; nucleotides outside the gene matches: 7. Germline values: CDR1 SGHTA, CDR2 FQGNSA. The CDR3 extends over 16 amino acids. DNA of the CDR3: TGTGCCAGCAGCTTAGAGTCTAGCGGAGGTTACAATGAGCAGTTCTTC. Amino acid sequence: CASSLESSGGYNEQFF.

The rearrangement links TRBV5-1 to TRBJ2-5; D is unresolved. V dropped 1 base and J dropped 4 bases, with 5 bases sitting between them. CDR3 length equals 12 residues. Germline CDR1 is SGHRS and CDR2 is YFSETQ. The CDR3 loop is CASSLQLETQYF. In nucleotides, the CDR3 is TGCGCCAGCAGCTTGCAGCTAGAGACCCAGTACTTC. The full variable domain, its missing parts supplied by reference TRBV5-1 and TRBJ2-5, is KAGVTQTPRYLIKTRGQQVTLSCSPISGHRSVSWYQQTPGQGLQFLFEYFSETQRNKGNFPGRFSGRQFSNSRSEMNVSTLELGDSALYLCASSLQLETQYFGPGTRLLVL.

This clonotype was detected many times. The CDR3 bases are TGTGCCAGCAGCCCTAGTGGGGACGGCTATGGCTACACCTTC. This codes for CASSPSGDGYGYTF. The chain couples TRBV7-9 to TRBJ1-2; TRBD1 might be the D (5 bases). Germline V CDR1 and CDR2: SEHNR, FQNEAQ (reference sequence). This CDR3 is 14 amino acids long. Trimming took 5 bases from V and 4 from J, leaving 14 bases between them.

This chain links TRBV6-5 with TRBJ1-3; D remains ambiguous. This CDR3 has 12 amino acids. Between the trimmed V and J ends, which lost 5 bases and 6 bases, there was a span of 8 bases. Germline CDR1 reads MNHEY; CDR2 reads SVGAGI. The DNA for the CDR3 is TGTGCCAGCAGTAGCATGTCAAACACCATATATTTT. Amino acids: CASSSMSNTIYF.

Only a few counts were recorded for this clonotype. The chain employs TRBV2 and TRBJ2-1, with TRBD2 matching over 10 bases. The germline V gene encodes CDR1 SNHLY and CDR2 FYNNEI. The CDR3 is 16 amino acids. J gave up 8 bases and V 7 bases, and 14 bases lay outside the gene matches. The CDR3 reads CASTENPSGGYDEQFF. The DNA for the CDR3 is TGTGCCAGCACCGAAAACCCTAGCGGGGGTTACGATGAGCAGTTCTTC. Filled out from reference TRBV2 and TRBJ2-1, the complete variable domain reads EPEVTQTPSHQVTQMGQEVILRCVPISNHLYFYWYRQILGQKVEFLVSFYNNEISEKSEIFDDQFSVERPDGSNFTLKIRSTKLEDSAMYFCASTENPSGGYDEQFFGPGTRLTVL.

This clonotype was counted ten times or more. V gene TRBV6-5 combines with J gene TRBJ2-6; D uncertain. In germline, CDR1 is MNHEY, CDR2 SVGAGI. This CDR3 contains 16 residues. V lost 6 bases to trimming and J lost 0 bases, with 12 bases between them. The CDR3 DNA reads TGTGCCAGCAGCCGCCGCACGTCCTCTGGGGCCAACGTCCTGACTTTC. It specifies CASSRRTSSGANVLTF.

This clonotype appeared many times. The chain links TRBV7-2 to TRBJ2-3; D tentatively reads TRBD1 or TRBD2 (5 bases each). The CDR3 totals 14 residues. V lost 1 base and J lost 5, with 10 bases in between. CDR1 is SGHTA, CDR2 FQGNSA, per germline. The CDR3 nucleotides are TGTGCCAGCAGCTTAGGGGACGGAGGAGATACGCAGTATTTT. This encodes CASSLGDGGDTQYF.

This clonotype came up a few times. The chain links TRBV12-5 to TRBJ2-6; 7 bases are a match to TRBD1. The length of the CDR3 is 19 residues. From germline, CDR1 is LGHNT and CDR2 FRNRAP. V gave up 2 bases and J gave up 1 base; unmatched junction bases: 11. This CDR3 reads CASGLPRQGRRSGANVLTF. DNA of the CDR3: TGTGCTAGTGGTTTGCCGAGACAGGGTCGTAGGTCTGGGGCCAACGTCCTGACTTTC.

The chain combines TRBV4-3 with TRBJ2-1, with D maybe TRBD2 (5 bases). The CDR3 is 15 amino acids. CDR1 LGHNA and CDR2 YSLEER come from the germline V gene. The ends were cut back, 4 bases at V and 1 base at J, with 11 bases in the middle. CDR3 coding DNA: TGCGCCAGCAGCCCAAGTCGGGGTTCCTACAATGAGCAGTTCTTC. It yields the protein CASSPSRGSYNEQFF.

The chain couples TRBV6-2 or TRBV6-3 to TRBJ1-4; D is possibly TRBD1 (6 bases). In germline, CDR1 is MNHEY, CDR2 SVGEGT. The CDR3 extends over 12 amino acids. Trimming stripped 7 bases from V and 14 bases from J, with 17 bases between. CDR3 amino acids: CASKPDSRSLFF. CDR3 nucleotides: TGTGCCAGCAAACCGGACAGTCGTTCGCTGTTTTTT.